This entry describes one T cell receptor (beta chain). The data were taken from a study of Ad26.COV2.S vaccination and SARS-CoV-2 variants. On the study more broadly: COV1001, an Ad26.COV2.S trial, supplied this vaccine-arm donor. Administration of Ad26.COV2.S was intramuscular, either once or twice 56 days apart.

Treatment defined: around 19 received Ad26.COV2.S at low or high dose, single or two shots; 5 received placebo; per-sample allocation not given. It was on day 63 after the first vaccine or placebo injection that samples were taken. Germline trimming cut 6 bases from V and 2 bases from J; bases unmatched to any gene: 13. Germline CDR1 and CDR2: MNHEY and SVGEGT. The CDR3 has 16 amino acids. The method was immunoSEQ multiplex PCR; TCRdb's version includes in-frame clones alone and lacks a portion of them. Of 330,000 or so clones detected, 85% to 90% appear once; the ten largest clones hold 5.5%. This TCR derives from a person between 18 and 65 years old who received the Ad26.COV2.S COVID-19 vaccine or a placebo. The sample in question was peripheral blood, obtained in a trial of Ad26.COV2.S vaccine versus placebo. The genes are TRBV6-2 or TRBV6-3 and TRBJ2-7, with TRBD1 identical over 7 bases. The CDR3 loop is CASSFPPGTAAYEQYV. The DNA of the CDR3 is TGTGCCAGCAGCTTTCCCCCGGGGACAGCGGCCTACGAGCAGTACGTC.